This T cell receptor (beta chain) was identified during a study of blood T cells in healthy people across ages (dated by TCRdb to between 2014 and 2016). At the level of the whole study: In model experiments, template switching captured about one uniquely barcoded TCR beta cDNA molecule for every two T cells. The study measured age-related changes in TCR beta repertoire diversity using deep sequencing normalized with unique cDNA molecular identifiers. Donors of different ages were randomly distributed across sequencing lanes to avoid experimental bias. Two additional independent replicas of 1 million unique cDNA reads from the same blood draw were analyzed for two donors (one aged 18 to 29 and one aged 80 or older). The donors were split into four age groups: young (average about 16 years), middle-aged (about 40), aged (62) and long-lived (roughly 80).

Libraries were constructed by 5' RACE. The sample was run on an Illumina HiSeq 2500. A second roughly 6 to 12 cycle PCR used a sample-barcoded 5' primer and a J-beta primer mix. Each TCR beta cDNA molecule received a unique molecular identifier from a template-switch 5' adaptor carrying 12 random nucleotides. At least 2.5 million CDR3-containing paired-end reads were obtained from each sample. First-strand cDNA was synthesized from all RNA with the Mint cDNA synthesis kit, primed by a TRBC-specific oligonucleotide. Following uracil-DNA glycosylase treatment, a first 18-cycle PCR with universal primers M1SS and BC2_uni_R was performed on all cDNA. The original pipeline was this. For normalization, 1 million high-quality reads, each with a distinct molecular identifier, were randomly selected from each sample. Instead of being binned into consensus sequences, reads that shared molecular identifiers were thrown out. MiTCR, with a Q25 quality threshold and the strictest error-elimination algorithm, was used for CDR3 identification, clonotype clustering and error correction. Lower-bound total TCR beta diversity was estimated with a nonparametric unseen species model using Euler transformation. Starting from the raw public reads, TCRdb applied fastp trimming at Q25, assembled clones with MiXCR and retained in-frame beta chains. Under each unique CDR3 protein, matching rows form one entry showing the most common genes and DNA. These V and J calls are TCRdb output, not the study's own analysis. The sample data list 1,100,000 or so distinct CDR3 sequences, and 35% to 50% of these were observed just once. The ten largest clones add up to under 20% of the sample.

The donors were 40 or so Caucasian individuals from Russia, aged 6 to 90 years, who were systemically healthy. About 10 milliliters of peripheral blood were collected from each donor into EDTA-treated Vacutainer tubes. PBMCs were isolated by Ficoll-Paque density-gradient centrifugation, with at least 7 million obtained per sample. Trizol reagent was used to extract total RNA from PBMCs, with at least 5 micrograms per sample. For every donor, flow cytometry on a PBMC aliquot measured the percentage of naive CD45RAhigh/CD27high T cells. General findings and caveats noted by the study authors: Estimates of total diversity based on one million sequenced T cells were considered lower bounds and underestimates. Observed TCR beta diversity correlated strongly with the percentage of naive T cells measured by flow cytometry. Because donor CMV infection status was unknown, age-related changes in expanded clonotypes were potentially confounded. As age increased, observed TCR beta diversity per million T cells dropped in a roughly linear way, and a significant reduction was already evident by age 40. Because profiling used bulk unsorted PBMCs, naive and antigen-experienced compartments could not be compared conclusively. Compared with the aged group, more naive CD4+ T cells, fewer expanded clones and increased TCR diversity were shown by the long-lived group, suggesting age selection.

After removal of 4 bases from V and 1 base from J, the junction retains 9 bases not matched to a gene. Taken from cysteine to phenylalanine, the CDR3 has 17 residues. Of the read, only the CDR3 DNA is kept; its 51 bases are in frame from base 1. CDR1 and CDR2, per the germline V gene (reference sequence), are MNHEY and SMNVEV. About this clonotype itself: Its antigen is still unknown. The record has no base qualities; no much larger clone is one base away.

Sequences were obtained from blood. This clonotype was sampled from a woman aged 60 to 75 in good health. The chain is assembled from TRBV27 and TRBJ2-2; 7 of the junction bases match TRBD2. For the CDR3, the sequence is CASSYPAGEGNTGELFF. In nucleotide form, the sequence is TGTGCCAGCAGTTACCCCGCGGGAGAGGGGAACACCGGGGAGCTGTTTTTT.